Listed here are 6 T cell receptor beta chains from one sample, sequenced in a study of neurological immune-mediated disorders. TCRdb ran MiXCR on the 5' RACE reads and lists one entry per CDR3 protein. The repertoire holds roughly 61,000 distinct CDR3 sequences, around 11% seen once, with about 6.3% in the top ten. Time point described: longitudinal time-point 1 (baseline). Sequencing was performed on PBMCs. The source is a male donor with HTLV-1-associated myelopathy (HAM/TSP).

Ten or more counts support this clonotype. The chain links TRBV5-1 to TRBJ2-3; 8 bases match TRBD1. The germline CDR1 and CDR2 sequences are SGHRS and YFSETQ. The junction had 8 bases not matched to a gene; V was cut back by 0 bases and J by 2 bases. This CDR3 spans 17 amino acids. CDR3 DNA: TGCGCCAGCAGCTTGGGACTCCAGGGGGCACTCACAGATACGCAGTATTTT. This encodes CASSLGLQGALTDTQYF.

This clonotype was recorded many times. The CDR3 sequence: CASSYSGQGPIDGYTF. CDR3 bases: TGTGCCAGCAGTTACTCGGGACAGGGCCCGATTGACGGCTACACCTTC. This sequence joins TRBV6-5 and TRBJ1-2; 9 nucleotides align to TRBD1. With V trimmed by 0 bases and J by 8 bases, 10 bases remained unmatched. Looked up from germline, CDR1 is MNHEY and CDR2 is SVGAGI. This CDR3 has 16 amino acids.

This clonotype was seen a handful of times. V is TRBV19 and J is TRBJ1-3, with D unresolved. Germline V lookup: CDR1 LNHDA, CDR2 SQIVND (reference sequence). V was shortened by 3 bases and J by 7 bases, with 7 bases between the two germline ends. This CDR3 contains 12 residues. CDR3 DNA sequence: TGTGCCAGTAGTATTTCAAGTAACACCATATATTTT. Translating it yields CASSISSNTIYF.

This clonotype was found many times. This sequence joins TRBV7-2 and TRBJ2-7; D perhaps matches TRBD2 (5 bases). The CDR3 is made up of 17 amino acids. Germline values: CDR1 SGHTA, CDR2 FQGNSA. V gave up 1 base and J gave up 3 bases, with 19 bases separating them. The CDR3 bases are TGTGCCAGCAGCTTAGGGGAGAGGGCAGGAGCGATCTACGAGCAGTACTTC. Amino acids: CASSLGERAGAIYEQYF.

This clonotype occurred many times. This chain connects TRBV7-2 to TRBJ1-5, with D tentatively TRBD1 (5 bases). The CDR3 is made up of 14 amino acids. CDR1 and CDR2 (germline): SGHTA, FQGNSA. Trimming cost V 5 bases and J 6 bases, with 14 bases left between them. CDR3 residues: CASSVAGGGQPQHF. CDR3 DNA: TGTGCCAGCAGCGTGGCTGGGGGGGGTCAGCCCCAGCATTTT. Combining the CDR3 with reference TRBV7-2 and TRBJ1-5 gives the whole variable domain GAGVSQSPSNKVTEKGKDVELRCDPISGHTALYWYRQSLGQGLEFLIYFQGNSAPDKSGLPSDRFSAERTGGSVSTLTIQRTQQEDSAVYLCASSVAGGGQPQHFGDGTRLSIL.

This clonotype was found many times. V gene TRBV25-1 combines with J gene TRBJ1-6; 7 nucleotides agree with TRBD1. Trimming removed 1 base from V and 8 bases from J; junction bases left unmatched: 11. CDR1 is MGHDK and CDR2 is SYGVNS in the germline V gene. The CDR3 has 17 residues. DNA of the CDR3: TGTGCCAGCAGTGAATTTGACAGGGCGATTTTTGATTCACCCCTCCACTTT. Translation gives CASSEFDRAIFDSPLHF.